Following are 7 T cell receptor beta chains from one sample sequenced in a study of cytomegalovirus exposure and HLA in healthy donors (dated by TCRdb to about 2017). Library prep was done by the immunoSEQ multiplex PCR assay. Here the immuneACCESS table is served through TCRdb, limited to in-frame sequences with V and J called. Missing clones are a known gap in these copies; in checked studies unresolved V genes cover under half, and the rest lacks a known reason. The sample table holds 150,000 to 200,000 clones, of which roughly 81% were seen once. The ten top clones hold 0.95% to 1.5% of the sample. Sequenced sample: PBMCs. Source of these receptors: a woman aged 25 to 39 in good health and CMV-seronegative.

Written as DNA, the CDR3 is TGTGCCAGCAGTTCGGACAGGGGAGCAAGTGGCTACACCTTC. It codes for CASSSDRGASGYTF. The chain is built from TRBV28 and TRBJ1-2; TRBD1 matches at 9 bases. The CDR3 is 14 residues long. Germline CDR1 MDHEN, CDR2 SYDVKM. V lost 4 bases and J lost 7; bases outside the gene matches: 7.

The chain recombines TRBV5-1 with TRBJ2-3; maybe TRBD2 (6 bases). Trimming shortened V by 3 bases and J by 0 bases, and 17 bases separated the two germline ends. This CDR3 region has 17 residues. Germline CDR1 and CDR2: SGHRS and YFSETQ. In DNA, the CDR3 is TGCGCCAGCAGCTATTATTCGACTAGGAGTAGCACAGATACGCAGTATTTT. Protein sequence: CASSYYSTRSSTDTQYF. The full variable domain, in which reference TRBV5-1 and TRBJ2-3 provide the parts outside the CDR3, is KAGVTQTPRYLIKTRGQQVTLSCSPISGHRSVSWYQQTPGQGLQFLFEYFSETQRNKGNFPGRFSGRQFSNSRSEMNVSTLELGDSALYLCASSYYSTRSSTDTQYFGPGTRLTVL.

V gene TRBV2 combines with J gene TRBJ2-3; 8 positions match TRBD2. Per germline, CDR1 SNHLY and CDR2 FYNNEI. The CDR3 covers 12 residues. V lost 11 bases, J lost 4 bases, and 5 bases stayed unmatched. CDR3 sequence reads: CAGAGGADTQYF. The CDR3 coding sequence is TGTGCCGGTGCGGGGGGAGCAGATACGCAGTATTTT.

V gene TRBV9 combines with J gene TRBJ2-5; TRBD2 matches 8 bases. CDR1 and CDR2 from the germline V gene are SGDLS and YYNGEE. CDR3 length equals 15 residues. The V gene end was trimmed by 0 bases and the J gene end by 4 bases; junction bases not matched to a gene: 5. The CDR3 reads CASSVDGGAGETQYF. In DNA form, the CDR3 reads TGTGCCAGCAGCGTAGACGGGGGGGCCGGAGAGACCCAGTACTTC.

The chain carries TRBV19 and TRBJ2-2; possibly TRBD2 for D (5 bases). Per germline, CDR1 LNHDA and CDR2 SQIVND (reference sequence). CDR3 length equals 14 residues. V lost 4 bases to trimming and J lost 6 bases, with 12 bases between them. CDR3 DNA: TGTGCCAGTAGTAATACGGGGAAGTCCGGGGAGCTGTTTTTT. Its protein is CASSNTGKSGELFF.

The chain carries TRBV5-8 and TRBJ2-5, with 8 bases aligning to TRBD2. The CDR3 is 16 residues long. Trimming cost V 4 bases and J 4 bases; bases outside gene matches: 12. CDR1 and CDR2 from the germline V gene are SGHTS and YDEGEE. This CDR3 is CASSRREGPMGETQYF. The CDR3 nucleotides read TGTGCCAGCAGCCGCCGGGAGGGGCCAATGGGAGAGACCCAGTACTTC.

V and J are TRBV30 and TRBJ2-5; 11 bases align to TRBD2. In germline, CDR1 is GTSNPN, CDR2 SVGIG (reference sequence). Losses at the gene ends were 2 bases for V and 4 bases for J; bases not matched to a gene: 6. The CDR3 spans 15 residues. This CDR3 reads CAWSTDGTSGETQYF. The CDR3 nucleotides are TGTGCCTGGAGTACCGATGGGACTAGCGGAGAGACCCAGTACTTC. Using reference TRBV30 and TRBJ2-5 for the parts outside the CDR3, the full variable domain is SQTIHQWPATLVQPVGSPLSLECTVEGTSNPNLYWYRQAAGRGLQLLFYSVGIGQISSEVPQNLSASRPQDRQFILSSKKLLLSDSGFYLCAWSTDGTSGETQYFGPGTRLLVL.